One T cell receptor (beta chain) is described in this entry. Its antigen is unknown. This CDR3 contains 12 residues. Germline V gene data show CDR1 as GTSNPN and CDR2 as SVGIG (reference sequence). The sample originates from a study of cytomegalovirus exposure and HLA in healthy donors. About the research overall: Assignment to the Caucasian-associated ancestry cluster applied to less than 85% of the approximately 360 genotyped donors. Overall study findings and caveats: The sole available immune exposure information was CMV serostatus.

13 Jbeta primers and 60 Vbeta primers were used for the PCR. Clones were read by immunoSEQ multiplex PCR, and TCRdb kept only the in-frame ones, dropping some. Of about 140,000 clones in the sample, roughly 77% are singletons; the top ten hold 3.1%. This receptor was identified in a female donor in good health and CMV-seronegative. The sequenced sample was PBMCs. This chain links TRBV30 with TRBJ2-5; D call uncertain. Judging by the DNA end, TRBJ2-7 fits better; the J call may be wrong. The CDR3 sequence is CAWNSQSYEQYF. The CDR3 DNA reads TGTGCCTGGAACAGCCAATCCTACGAGCAGTACTTC.